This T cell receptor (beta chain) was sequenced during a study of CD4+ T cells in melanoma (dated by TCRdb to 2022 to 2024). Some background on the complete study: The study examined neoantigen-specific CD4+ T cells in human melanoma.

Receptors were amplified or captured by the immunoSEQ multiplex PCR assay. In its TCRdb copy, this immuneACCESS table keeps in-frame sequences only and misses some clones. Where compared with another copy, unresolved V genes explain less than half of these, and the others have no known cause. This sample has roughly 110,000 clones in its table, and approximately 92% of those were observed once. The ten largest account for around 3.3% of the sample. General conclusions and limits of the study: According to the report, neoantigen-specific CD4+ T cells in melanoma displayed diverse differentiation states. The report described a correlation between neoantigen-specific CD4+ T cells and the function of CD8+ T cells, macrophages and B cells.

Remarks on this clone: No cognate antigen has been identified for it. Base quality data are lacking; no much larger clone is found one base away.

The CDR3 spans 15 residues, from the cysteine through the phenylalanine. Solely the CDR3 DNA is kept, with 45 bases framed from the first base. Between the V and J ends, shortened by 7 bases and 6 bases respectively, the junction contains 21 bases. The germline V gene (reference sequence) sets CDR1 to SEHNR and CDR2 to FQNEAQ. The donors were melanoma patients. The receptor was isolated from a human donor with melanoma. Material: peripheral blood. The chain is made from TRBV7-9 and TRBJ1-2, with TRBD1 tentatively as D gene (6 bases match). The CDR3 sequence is CASTSWEWGRHGYTF. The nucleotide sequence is TGTGCCAGCACCTCATGGGAATGGGGGCGACATGGCTACACCTTC.